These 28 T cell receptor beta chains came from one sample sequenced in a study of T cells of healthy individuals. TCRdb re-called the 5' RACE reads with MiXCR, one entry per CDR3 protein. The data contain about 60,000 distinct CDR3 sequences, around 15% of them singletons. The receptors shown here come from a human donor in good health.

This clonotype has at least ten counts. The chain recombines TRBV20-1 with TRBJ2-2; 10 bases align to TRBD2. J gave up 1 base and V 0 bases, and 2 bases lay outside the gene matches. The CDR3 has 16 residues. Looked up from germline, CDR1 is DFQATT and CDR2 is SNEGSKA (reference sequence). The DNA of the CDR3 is TGCAGTGCTAGAGATGAGCGGGAGGGGAACACCGGGGAGCTGTTTTTT. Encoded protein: CSARDEREGNTGELFF.

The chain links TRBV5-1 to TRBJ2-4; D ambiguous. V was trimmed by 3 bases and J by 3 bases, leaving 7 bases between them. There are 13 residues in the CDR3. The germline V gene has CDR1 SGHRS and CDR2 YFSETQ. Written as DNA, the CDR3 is TGCGCCAGCAGCTCGGCCGGCAAAAACATTCAGTACTTC. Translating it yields CASSSAGKNIQYF.

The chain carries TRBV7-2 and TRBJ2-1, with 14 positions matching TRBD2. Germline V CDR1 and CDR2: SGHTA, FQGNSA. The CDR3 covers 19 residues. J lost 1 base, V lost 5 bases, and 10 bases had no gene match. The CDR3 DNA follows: TGTGCCAGCAGCGACCAGGTTGGACTAGCGGGGGGTTCCTACAATGAGCAGTTCTTC. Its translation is CASSDQVGLAGGSYNEQFF.

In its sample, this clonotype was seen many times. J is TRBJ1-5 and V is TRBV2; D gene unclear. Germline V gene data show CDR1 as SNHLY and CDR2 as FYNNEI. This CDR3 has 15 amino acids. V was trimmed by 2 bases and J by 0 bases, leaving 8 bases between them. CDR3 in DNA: TGTGCCAGCAGTGAACTACTTTATAGCAATCAGCCCCAGCATTTT. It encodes CASSELLYSNQPQHF.

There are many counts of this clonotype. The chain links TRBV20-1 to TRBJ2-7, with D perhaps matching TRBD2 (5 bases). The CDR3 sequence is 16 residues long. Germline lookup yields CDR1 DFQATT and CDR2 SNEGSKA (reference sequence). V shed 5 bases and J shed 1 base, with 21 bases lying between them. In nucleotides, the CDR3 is TGCAGTGCTTGGAAAAGCCGTACTAGTGCGTCCTACGAGCAGTACTTC. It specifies CSAWKSRTSASYEQYF.

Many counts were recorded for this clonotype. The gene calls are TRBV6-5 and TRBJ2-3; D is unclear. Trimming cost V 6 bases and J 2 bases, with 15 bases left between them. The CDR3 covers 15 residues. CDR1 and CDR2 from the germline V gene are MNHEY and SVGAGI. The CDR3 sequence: CASRLSGSVTDTQYF. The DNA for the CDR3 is TGTGCCAGCAGGCTTAGTGGTTCCGTCACAGATACGCAGTATTTT.

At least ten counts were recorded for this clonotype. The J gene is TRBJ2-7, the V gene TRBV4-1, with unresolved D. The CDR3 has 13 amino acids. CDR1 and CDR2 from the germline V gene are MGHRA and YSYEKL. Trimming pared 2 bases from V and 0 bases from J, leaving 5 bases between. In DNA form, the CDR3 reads TGCGCCAGCAGCCAAACCAACTCCTACGAGCAGTACTTC. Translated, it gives CASSQTNSYEQYF.

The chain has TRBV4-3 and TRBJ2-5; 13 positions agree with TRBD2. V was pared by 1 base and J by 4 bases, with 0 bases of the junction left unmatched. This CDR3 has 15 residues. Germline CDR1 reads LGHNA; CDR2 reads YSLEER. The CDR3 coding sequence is TGCGCCAGCAGCCAAGGACTAGCGGGGGGAGAGACCCAGTACTTC. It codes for CASSQGLAGGETQYF.

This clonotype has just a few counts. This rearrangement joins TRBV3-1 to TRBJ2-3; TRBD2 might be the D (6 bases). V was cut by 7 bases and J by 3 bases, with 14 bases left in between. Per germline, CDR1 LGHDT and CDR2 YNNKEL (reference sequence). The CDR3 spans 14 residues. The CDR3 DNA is TGTGCCAGCATCCTTAGCGGCGCGACAGATACGCAGTATTTT. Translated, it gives CASILSGATDTQYF.

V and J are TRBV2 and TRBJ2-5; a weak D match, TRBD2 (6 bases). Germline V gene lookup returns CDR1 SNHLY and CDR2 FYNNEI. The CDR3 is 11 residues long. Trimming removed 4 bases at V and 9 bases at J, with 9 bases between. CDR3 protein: CASSGWEAQYF. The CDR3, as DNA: TGTGCCAGCAGTGGATGGGAGGCCCAGTACTTC.

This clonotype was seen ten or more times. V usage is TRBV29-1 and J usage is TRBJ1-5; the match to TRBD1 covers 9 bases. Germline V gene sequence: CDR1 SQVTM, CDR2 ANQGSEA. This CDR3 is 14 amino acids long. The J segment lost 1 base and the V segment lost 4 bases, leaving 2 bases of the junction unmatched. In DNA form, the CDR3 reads TGCAGCGTTGCTACAGGGGGCAGCAATCAGCCCCAGCATTTT. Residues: CSVATGGSNQPQHF.

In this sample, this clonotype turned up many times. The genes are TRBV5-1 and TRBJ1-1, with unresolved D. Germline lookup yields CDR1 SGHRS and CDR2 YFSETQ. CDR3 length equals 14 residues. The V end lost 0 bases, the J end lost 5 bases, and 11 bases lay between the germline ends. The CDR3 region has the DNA TGCGCCAGCAGCTTGGAATCCTTGGGGACTGAAGCTTTCTTT. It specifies CASSLESLGTEAFF.

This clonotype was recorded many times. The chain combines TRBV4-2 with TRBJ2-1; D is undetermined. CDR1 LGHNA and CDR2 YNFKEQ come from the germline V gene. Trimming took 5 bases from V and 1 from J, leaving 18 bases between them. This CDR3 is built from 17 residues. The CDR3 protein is CASSDPLGLDSYNEQFF. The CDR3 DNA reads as TGTGCCAGCAGCGATCCCCTTGGCCTGGATTCCTACAATGAGCAGTTCTTC.

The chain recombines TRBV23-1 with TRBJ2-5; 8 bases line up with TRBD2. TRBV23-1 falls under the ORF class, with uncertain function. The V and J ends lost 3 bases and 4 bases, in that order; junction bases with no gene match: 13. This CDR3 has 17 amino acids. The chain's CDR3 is CASSQENLSGTGETQYF. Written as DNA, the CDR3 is TGCGCCAGCAGTCAGGAAAACCTTAGCGGGACGGGAGAGACCCAGTACTTC.

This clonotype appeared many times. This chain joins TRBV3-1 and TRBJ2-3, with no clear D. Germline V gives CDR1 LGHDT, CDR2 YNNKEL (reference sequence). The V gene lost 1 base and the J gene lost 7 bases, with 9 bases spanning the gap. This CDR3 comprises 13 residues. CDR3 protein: CASSQAPQYTQYF. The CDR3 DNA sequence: TGTGCCAGCAGCCAAGCTCCCCAGTATACGCAGTATTTT.

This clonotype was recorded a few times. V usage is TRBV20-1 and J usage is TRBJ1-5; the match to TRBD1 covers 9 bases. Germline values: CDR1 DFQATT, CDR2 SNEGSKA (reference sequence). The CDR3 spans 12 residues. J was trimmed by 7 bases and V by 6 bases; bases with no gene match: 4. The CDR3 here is CSAGQGEQPQHF. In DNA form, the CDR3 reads TGCAGTGCGGGACAGGGAGAACAGCCCCAGCATTTT.

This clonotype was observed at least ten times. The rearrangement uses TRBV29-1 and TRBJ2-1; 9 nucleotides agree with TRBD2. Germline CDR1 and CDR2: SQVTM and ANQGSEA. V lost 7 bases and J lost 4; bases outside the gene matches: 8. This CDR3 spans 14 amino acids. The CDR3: CSAGTSRTYNEQFF. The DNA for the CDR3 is TGCAGCGCTGGGACTAGCAGGACTTACAATGAGCAGTTCTTC.

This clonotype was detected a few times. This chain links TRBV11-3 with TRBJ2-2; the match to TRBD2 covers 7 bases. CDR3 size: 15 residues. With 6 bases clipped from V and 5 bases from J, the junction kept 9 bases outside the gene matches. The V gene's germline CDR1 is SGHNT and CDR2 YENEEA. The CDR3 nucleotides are TGTGCCAGCAGTCTCGTCCGGGGGGAGACCGGGGAGCTGTTTTTT. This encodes CASSLVRGETGELFF. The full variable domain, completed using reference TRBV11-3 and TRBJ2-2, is EAGVVQSPRYKIIEKKQPVAFWCNPISGHNTLYWYLQNLGQGPELLIRYENEEAVDDSQLPKDRFSAERLKGVDSTLKIQPAELGDSAVYLCASSLVRGETGELFFGEGSRLTVL.

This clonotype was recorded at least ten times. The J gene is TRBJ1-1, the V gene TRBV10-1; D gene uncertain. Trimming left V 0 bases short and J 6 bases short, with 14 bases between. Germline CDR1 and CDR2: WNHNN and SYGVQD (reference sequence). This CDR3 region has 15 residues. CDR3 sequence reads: CASSESRADSPEAFF. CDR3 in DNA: TGCGCCAGCAGTGAGTCGCGGGCGGATTCCCCTGAAGCTTTCTTT.

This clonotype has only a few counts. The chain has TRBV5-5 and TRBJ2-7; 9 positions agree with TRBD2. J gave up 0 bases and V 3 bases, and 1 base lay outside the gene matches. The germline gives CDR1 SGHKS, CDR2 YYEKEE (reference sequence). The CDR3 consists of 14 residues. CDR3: CASSWTSASYEQYF. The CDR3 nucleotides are TGTGCCAGCAGCTGGACTAGCGCCTCCTACGAGCAGTACTTC.

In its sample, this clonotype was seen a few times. The CDR3 DNA is TGTGCCAGCAGCCAAGCGGGAGTCACAGATACGCAGTATTTT. Its translation is CASSQAGVTDTQYF. This chain links TRBV4-2 with TRBJ2-3; D is perhaps TRBD2 (6 bases). Trimming took 1 base from V and 2 from J, leaving 7 bases between them. CDR3 length: 14 amino acids. CDR1 and CDR2 from the germline V gene are LGHNA and YNFKEQ.

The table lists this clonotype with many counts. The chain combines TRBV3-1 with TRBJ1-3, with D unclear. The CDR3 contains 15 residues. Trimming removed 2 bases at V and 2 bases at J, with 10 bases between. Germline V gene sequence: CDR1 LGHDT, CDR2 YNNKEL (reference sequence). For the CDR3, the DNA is TGTGCCAGCAGCCAACATGACCGGGCTGGAAACACCATATATTTT. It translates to CASSQHDRAGNTIYF.

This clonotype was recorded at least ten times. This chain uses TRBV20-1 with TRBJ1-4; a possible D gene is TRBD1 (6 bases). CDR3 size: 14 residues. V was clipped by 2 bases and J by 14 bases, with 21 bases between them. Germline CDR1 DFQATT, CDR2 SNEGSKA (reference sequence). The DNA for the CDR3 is TGCAGTGCTAGACCAGGGGACGCCGTCCGGGGGCTGTTTTTT. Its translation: CSARPGDAVRGLFF.

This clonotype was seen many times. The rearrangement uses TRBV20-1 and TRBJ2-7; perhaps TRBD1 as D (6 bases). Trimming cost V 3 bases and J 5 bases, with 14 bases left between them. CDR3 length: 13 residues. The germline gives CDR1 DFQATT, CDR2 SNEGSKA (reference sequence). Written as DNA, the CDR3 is TGCAGTGCTAGTCGACAGGTTTTCGACGAGCAGTACTTC. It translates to CSASRQVFDEQYF.

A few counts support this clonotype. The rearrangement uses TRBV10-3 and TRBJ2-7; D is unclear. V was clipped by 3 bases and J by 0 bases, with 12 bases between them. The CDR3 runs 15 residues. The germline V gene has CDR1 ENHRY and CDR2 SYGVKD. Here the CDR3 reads CAISDLTVSSYEQYF. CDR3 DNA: TGTGCCATCAGTGATTTGACTGTTAGCTCCTACGAGCAGTACTTC.

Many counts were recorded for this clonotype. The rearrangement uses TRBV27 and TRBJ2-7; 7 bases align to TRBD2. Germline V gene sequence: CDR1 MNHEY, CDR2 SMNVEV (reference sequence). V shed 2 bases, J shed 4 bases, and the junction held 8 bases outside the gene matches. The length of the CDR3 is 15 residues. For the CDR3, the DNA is TGTGCCAGCAGTTTAGGACTAGAGGTTCGGTACGAGCAGTACTTC. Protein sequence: CASSLGLEVRYEQYF.

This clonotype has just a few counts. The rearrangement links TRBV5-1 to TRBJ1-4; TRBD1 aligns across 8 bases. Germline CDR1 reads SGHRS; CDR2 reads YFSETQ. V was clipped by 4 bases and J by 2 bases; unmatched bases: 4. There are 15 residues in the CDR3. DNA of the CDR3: TGCGCCAGCAGCCGGACAGGGACGACTAATGAAAAACTGTTTTTT. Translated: CASSRTGTTNEKLFF. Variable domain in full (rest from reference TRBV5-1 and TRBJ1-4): KAGVTQTPRYLIKTRGQQVTLSCSPISGHRSVSWYQQTPGQGLQFLFEYFSETQRNKGNFPGRFSGRQFSNSRSEMNVSTLELGDSALYLCASSRTGTTNEKLFFGSGTQLSVL.

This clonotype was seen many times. Here the CDR3 DNA reads TGCGCCAGCAGCCAAGATCTCCAGGGCGACTATGGCTACACCTTC. It is translated as CASSQDLQGDYGYTF. V and J are TRBV4-3 and TRBJ1-2; weak D call: TRBD1 (5 bases). The germline CDR1 and CDR2 sequences are LGHNA and YSLEER. This CDR3 has 15 amino acids. Trimming pared 0 bases from V and 3 bases from J, leaving 11 bases between.